The 30 T cell receptor beta chains in this list originate from one sample, sequenced in a study of OX40 agonist ivuxolimab in advanced cancers. Generated by immunoSEQ multiplex PCR, the TCRdb table keeps only in-frame clones and is missing some. The data contain 60,000 or so clones, around 88% of them singletons. The source material was CD4+ or CD8+ T cells sorted from blood, sampled in a trial of the OX40 agonist ivuxolimab. These receptor sequences come from an adult with an advanced solid tumor such as melanoma, head and neck, liver or kidney cancer.

The chain employs TRBV6-5 and TRBJ1-2; the D gene is possibly TRBD1 (5 bases). V was trimmed by 7 bases and J by 14 bases, leaving 26 bases between them. Germline V gives CDR1 MNHEY, CDR2 SVGAGI. CDR3 size: 14 residues. CDR3: CASKAGTAEFGGTF. In DNA form, the CDR3 reads TGTGCCAGCAAGGCCGGGACTGCCGAATTTGGGGGGACCTTC.

The rearrangement joins TRBV7-3 to TRBJ2-3, with 8 bases lining up with TRBD1. Losses at the gene ends were 6 bases for V and 3 bases for J; bases not matched to a gene: 8. The CDR3 length is 15 residues. The germline V gene has CDR1 SGHTA and CDR2 FQGTGA. The CDR3 bases are TGTGCCAGCAGTACAGGACAGGGCTGGACAGATACGCAGTATTTT. Its translation: CASSTGQGWTDTQYF.

The chain uses TRBV5-1 and TRBJ1-2, with a weak D call TRBD1 (5 bases). Germline V gene sequence: CDR1 SGHRS, CDR2 YFSETQ. Trimming took off 2 bases at V and 5 bases at J, with 25 bases between the two ends. This CDR3 is built from 18 residues. CDR3 nucleotide sequence: TGCGCCAGCAGCTTTAACGCGGCAGGGAGAAGTTACCGGTATGGCTACACCTTC. This encodes CASSFNAAGRSYRYGYTF.

The chain carries TRBV5-1 and TRBJ1-6; TRBD1 matches 7 bases. The germline V gene has CDR1 SGHRS and CDR2 YFSETQ. With 4 bases clipped from V and 9 bases from J, the junction kept 7 bases outside the gene matches. This CDR3 has 14 amino acids. The CDR3 coding sequence is TGCGCCAGCAGCAGTACAGGGGACCGTTCACCCCTCCACTTT. This encodes CASSSTGDRSPLHF.

The chain recombines TRBV18 with TRBJ2-3, with D possibly matching TRBD1 (6 bases). In germline, CDR1 is KGHSH, CDR2 LQKENI. This CDR3 is built from 15 residues. V lost 3 bases to trimming and J lost 1 base, with 11 bases between them. The CDR3 sequence: CASSPSRGGTDTQYF. The CDR3 DNA sequence: TGTGCCAGCTCACCGAGCAGGGGAGGCACAGATACGCAGTATTTT.

The chain uses TRBV10-3 and TRBJ1-4; perhaps TRBD1 as D (6 bases). CDR3 length equals 18 residues. V was clipped by 3 bases and J by 0 bases, with 17 bases between them. The germline V gene encodes CDR1 ENHRY and CDR2 SYGVKD. Here the CDR3 DNA reads TGTGCCATCAGTGAAAATCTTATGGGGGGCGCAACTAATGAAAAACTGTTTTTT. It encodes CAISENLMGGATNEKLFF.

This clone was observed once. V gene TRBV15 combines with J gene TRBJ1-2, with 9 bases fitting TRBD1. The ends lost 3 bases at V and 7 bases at J; junction bases unmatched: 12. The CDR3 is 16 residues long. The germline V gene has CDR1 LNHNV and CDR2 YYDKDF (reference sequence). CDR3 coding DNA: TGTGCCACCAGCAGGAGTGGGACAGGGCTTCAGATTGGCTACACCTTC. This translates into CATSRSGTGLQIGYTF.

The V call is TRBV28, the J call TRBJ2-5; D unresolved. This CDR3 region has 15 residues. Trimming cost V 4 bases and J 3 bases, with 15 bases left between them. Germline assignment: CDR1 MDHEN and CDR2 SYDVKM. The CDR3 region has the DNA TGTGCCAGCAGTTCACCAACAGACTTCGAAGAGACCCAGTACTTC. Its translation: CASSSPTDFEETQYF.

The chain links TRBV7-3 to TRBJ2-3; no firm D call. The CDR3 totals 15 residues. Germline lookup yields CDR1 SGHTA and CDR2 FQGTGA. Between the trimmed V and J ends, which lost 5 bases and 2 bases, there was a span of 14 bases. This chain's CDR3 is CASSPLLSFTDTQYF. In DNA, the CDR3 is TGTGCCAGCAGCCCCCTCCTATCCTTCACAGATACGCAGTATTTT.

This chain links TRBV14 with TRBJ2-2, with TRBD2 matching over 8 bases. The CDR3 consists of 17 residues. V gave up 4 bases and J gave up 5 bases; unmatched junction bases: 12. Germline values: CDR1 SGHDN, CDR2 FVKESK. This CDR3 reads CASSPNAGGAATGELFF. DNA for the CDR3: TGTGCCAGCAGCCCAAACGCGGGGGGCGCTGCTACCGGGGAGCTGTTTTTT.

This chain uses TRBV4-1 with TRBJ2-7; D is tentatively TRBD1 or TRBD2 (5 bases each). Per germline, CDR1 MGHRA and CDR2 YSYEKL. This CDR3 contains 19 residues. Trimming took 2 bases from V and 0 from J, leaving 23 bases between them. The chain's CDR3 is CASSQQSGVGPDGSYEQYF. The DNA of the CDR3 is TGCGCCAGCAGCCAACAATCCGGGGTGGGGCCCGACGGCTCCTACGAGCAGTACTTC.

This clone is a singleton in its sample. The genes are TRBV5-1 and TRBJ2-2; D remains ambiguous. The CDR3 is made up of 12 amino acids. V shed 4 bases and J shed 0 bases, with 1 base lying between them. CDR1 SGHRS and CDR2 YFSETQ come from the germline V gene. The CDR3 sequence: CASSPNTGELFF. The CDR3 DNA follows: TGCGCCAGCAGCCCGAACACCGGGGAGCTGTTTTTT.

The V and J genes are TRBV7-9 and TRBJ2-5; no firm D call. V dropped 1 base and J dropped 7 bases, with 10 bases sitting between them. The CDR3 loop spans 13 amino acids. Germline values: CDR1 SEHNR, CDR2 FQNEAQ (reference sequence). The CDR3 loop is CASSLGGLGTQYF. As DNA, the CDR3 is TGTGCCAGCAGCTTAGGTGGGCTAGGGACCCAGTACTTC.

The chain recombines TRBV27 with TRBJ2-5; D possibly corresponds to TRBD1 (8 bases). Per germline, CDR1 MNHEY and CDR2 SMNVEV (reference sequence). The CDR3 is 13 amino acids. V lost 6 bases and J lost 5, with 13 bases in between. CDR3 loop: CASRIQGGETQYF. The CDR3, as DNA: TGTGCCAGCAGGATACAGGGGGGGGAGACCCAGTACTTC.

To note about this clone: Germline is not matched at one junction end, which may reflect a read error. The chain uses TRBV7-7 and TRBJ2-7, with 7 bases identical to TRBD2. Germline V gene lookup returns CDR1 SSHAT and CDR2 FNYEAQ (reference sequence). CDR3 length equals 19 residues. CDR3 in DNA: TGTGCTAGCAGCTTATACTATACAGCGGGGCGTCCCTTCTATTACGAGCAGTACTTC. Protein: CASSLYYTAGRPFYYEQYF. Using reference TRBV7-7 and TRBJ2-7 for the parts outside the CDR3, the full variable domain is GAGVSQSPRYKVTKRGQDVTLRCDPISSHATLYWYQQALGQGPEFLTYFNYEAQPDKSGLPSDRFSAERPEGSISTLTIQRTEQRDSAMYRCASSLYYTAGRPFYYEQYFGPGTRLTVT.

This chain links TRBV19 with TRBJ1-2, with 7 bases fitting TRBD1. Looked up from germline, CDR1 is LNHDA and CDR2 is SQIVND (reference sequence). With 9 bases clipped from V and 4 bases from J, the junction kept 8 bases outside the gene matches. This CDR3 has 13 amino acids. CDR3 region: CASQGEIIYGYTF. The CDR3 bases are TGTGCCAGCCAGGGGGAGATAATCTATGGCTACACCTTC.

V usage is TRBV6-1 and J usage is TRBJ1-2, with 7 positions matching TRBD1. CDR3 size: 16 residues. Losses at the gene ends were 0 bases for V and 4 bases for J; bases not matched to a gene: 8. CDR1 and CDR2 from the germline V gene are MNHNS and SASEGT. The CDR3 DNA sequence: TGTGCCAGCAGTGAAGCGGAGGGGGCAAGGGGCTATGGCTACACCTTC. Protein: CASSEAEGARGYGYTF.

This sequence joins TRBV7-9 and TRBJ2-5, with 9 bases aligning to TRBD1. The CDR3 is 14 residues long. The V and J ends lost 1 base and 5 bases, in that order; junction bases with no gene match: 2. Germline CDR1 SEHNR, CDR2 FQNEAQ (reference sequence). CDR3 in DNA: TGTGCCAGCAGCTTAGGACAGGGGGACGAGACCCAGTACTTC. This translates into CASSLGQGDETQYF.

This sequence joins TRBV30 and TRBJ2-3; D is unresolved. The CDR3 runs 11 residues. Germline-derived CDR1 and CDR2 are GTSNPN and SVGIG (reference sequence). Trimming shortened V by 1 base and J by 5 bases, and 4 bases separated the two germline ends. Written as DNA, the CDR3 is TGTGCCTGGAGTGGGGGAGATACGCAGTATTTT. Translated: CAWSGGDTQYF.

This clone showed up just once. The chain employs TRBV28 and TRBJ1-2, with unresolved D. The germline gives CDR1 MDHEN, CDR2 SYDVKM. V lost 4 bases to trimming and J lost 3 bases, with 12 bases between them. The CDR3 is made up of 14 amino acids. CDR3: CASSYTGRHYGYTF. The CDR3 DNA reads as TGTGCCAGCAGTTATACGGGAAGGCACTATGGCTACACCTTC.

This sequence joins TRBV28 and TRBJ1-5; tentatively, D is TRBD1 (6 bases). Trimming took 7 bases from V and 3 from J, leaving 25 bases between them. This CDR3 comprises 18 residues. Germline V gives CDR1 MDHEN, CDR2 SYDVKM. CDR3 DNA sequence: TGTGCCAGCATGGGGGGGGCTACTCTAGGGAGAAACAATCAGCCCCAGCATTTT. This translates into CASMGGATLGRNNQPQHF.

V and J are TRBV5-1 and TRBJ2-5, with 8 bases matching TRBD2. From germline, CDR1 is SGHRS and CDR2 YFSETQ. CDR3 length: 16 amino acids. Trimming removed 4 bases from V and 4 bases from J; junction bases left unmatched: 12. CDR3 in DNA: TGCGCCAGCAGCGTGGCCTTCGCGGGGGGAAGAGAGACCCAGTACTTC. This codes for CASSVAFAGGRETQYF.

The chain carries TRBV6-5 and TRBJ1-3, with no clear D. The CDR3 extends over 14 amino acids. Trimming stripped 7 bases from V and 0 bases from J, with 10 bases between. Germline CDR1 and CDR2: MNHEY and SVGAGI. The CDR3 protein is CASISSYSGNTIYF. In DNA, the CDR3 is TGTGCCAGCATTAGTTCTTACTCTGGAAACACCATATATTTT.

This clone was detected only a few times. The genes are TRBV5-1 and TRBJ1-4; D is uncertain. Deletions cut 4 bases from V and 4 bases from J, with 11 bases between. This CDR3 has 14 residues. Germline values: CDR1 SGHRS, CDR2 YFSETQ. CDR3 coding DNA: TGCGCCAGCAGCCTTGAGGGTAATAATGAAAAACTGTTTTTT. Translating gives CASSLEGNNEKLFF.

The chain is built from TRBV5-8 and TRBJ1-5, with D perhaps TRBD1 (6 bases). CDR1 and CDR2 from the germline V gene are SGHTS and YDEGEE. The V end lost 1 base, the J end lost 5 bases, and 13 bases lay between the germline ends. This CDR3 is built from 15 residues. In DNA, the CDR3 is TGTGCCAGCAGCTTGTACACAGGGATGGATCAGCCCCAGCATTTT. Its protein is CASSLYTGMDQPQHF.

This clone came up once. V gene TRBV18 combines with J gene TRBJ2-1, with D maybe TRBD1 (5 bases). This CDR3 region has 13 residues. Trimming stripped 2 bases from V and 7 bases from J, with 9 bases between. Germline CDR1 and CDR2: KGHSH and LQKENI. CDR3 nucleotides: TGTGCCAGCTCACCAGCAAAGGGGAATGAGCAGTTCTTC. It yields the protein CASSPAKGNEQFF.

The V gene is TRBV12-5, the J gene TRBJ2-3; 7 nucleotides match TRBD1. The CDR3 loop spans 15 amino acids. CDR1 is LGHNT, CDR2 FRNRAP, per germline. The V segment lost 5 bases and the J segment 4 bases; nucleotides outside the gene matches: 9. The CDR3 spells CASGKTGPLADTQYF. The DNA for the CDR3 is TGTGCTAGTGGTAAGACAGGGCCTCTCGCAGATACGCAGTATTTT. Using reference TRBV12-5 and TRBJ2-3 for the parts outside the CDR3, the full variable domain is DARVTQTPRHKVTEMGQEVTMRCQPILGHNTVFWYRQTMMQGLELLAYFRNRAPLDDSGMPKDRFSAEMPDATLATLKIQPSEPRDSAVYFCASGKTGPLADTQYFGPGTRLTVL.

The V call is TRBV19, the J call TRBJ1-4; 7 nucleotides agree with TRBD1. CDR1 is LNHDA, CDR2 SQIVND, per germline (reference sequence). V lost 7 bases and J lost 5; bases outside the gene matches: 10. The length of the CDR3 is 15 residues. CDR3 residues: CASTLKGRGNEKLFF. The CDR3 DNA reads as TGTGCCAGTACCCTAAAGGGCAGGGGGAATGAAAAACTGTTTTTT. Full variable domain (remainder filled in from reference TRBV19 and TRBJ1-4): DGGITQSPKYLFRKEGQNVTLSCEQNLNHDAMYWYRQDPGQGLRLIYYSQIVNDFQKGDIAEGYSVSREKKESFPLTVTSAQKNPTAFYLCASTLKGRGNEKLFFGSGTQLSVL.

The genes are TRBV6-6 and TRBJ2-6; D remains unclear. Germline V gives CDR1 MNHNY, CDR2 SVGAGI (reference sequence). Trimming shortened V by 6 bases and J by 0 bases, and 9 bases separated the two germline ends. The CDR3 is 15 amino acids. The CDR3 loop reads CASRPDFSGANVLTF. The CDR3 DNA reads TGTGCCAGCAGGCCCGACTTCTCTGGGGCCAACGTCCTGACTTTC.

The chain has TRBV2 and TRBJ2-1; TRBD1 is a possible D gene (6 bases). Germline values: CDR1 SNHLY, CDR2 FYNNEI. CDR3 length: 11 amino acids. Trimming cost V 2 bases and J 12 bases, with 8 bases left between them. CDR3 coding DNA: TGTGCCAGCAGTGAACAGGGGCCGCAGTTCTTC. Residues: CASSEQGPQFF.